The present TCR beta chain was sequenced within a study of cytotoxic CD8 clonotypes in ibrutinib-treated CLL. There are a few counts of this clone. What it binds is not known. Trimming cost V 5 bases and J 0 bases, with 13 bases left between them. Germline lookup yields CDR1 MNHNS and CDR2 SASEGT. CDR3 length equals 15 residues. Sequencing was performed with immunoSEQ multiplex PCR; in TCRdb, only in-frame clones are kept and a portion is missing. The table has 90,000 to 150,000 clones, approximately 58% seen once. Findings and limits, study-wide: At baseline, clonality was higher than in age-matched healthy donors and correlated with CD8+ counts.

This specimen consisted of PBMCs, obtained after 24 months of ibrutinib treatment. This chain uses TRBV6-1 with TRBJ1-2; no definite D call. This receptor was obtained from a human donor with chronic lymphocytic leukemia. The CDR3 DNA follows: TGTGCCAGCAGTCCCGTGTCAGAAGCTAACTATGGCTACACCTTC. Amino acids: CASSPVSEANYGYTF.